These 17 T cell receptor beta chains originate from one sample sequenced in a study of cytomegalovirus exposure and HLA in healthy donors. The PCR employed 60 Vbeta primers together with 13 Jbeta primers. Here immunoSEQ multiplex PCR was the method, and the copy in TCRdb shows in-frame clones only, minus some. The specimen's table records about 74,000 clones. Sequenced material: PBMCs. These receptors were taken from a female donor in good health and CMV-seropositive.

The CDR3 DNA reads as TGTGCCAGCAGTTACCACCTAGCGGGGGGCTCAAATGAGCAGTTCTTC. Its protein product is CASSYHLAGGSNEQFF. The chain joins TRBV6-5 to TRBJ2-1; 11 bases line up with TRBD2. The V gene end was trimmed by 2 bases and the J gene end by 7 bases; junction bases not matched to a gene: 7. CDR1 is MNHEY and CDR2 is SVGAGI in the germline V gene. CDR3 length: 16 residues.

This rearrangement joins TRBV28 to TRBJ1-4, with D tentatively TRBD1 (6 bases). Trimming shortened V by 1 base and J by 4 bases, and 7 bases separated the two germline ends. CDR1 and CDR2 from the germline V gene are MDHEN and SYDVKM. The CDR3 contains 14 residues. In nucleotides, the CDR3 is TGTGCCAGCAGTTTATTACAGGGTAATGAAAAACTGTTTTTT. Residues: CASSLLQGNEKLFF.

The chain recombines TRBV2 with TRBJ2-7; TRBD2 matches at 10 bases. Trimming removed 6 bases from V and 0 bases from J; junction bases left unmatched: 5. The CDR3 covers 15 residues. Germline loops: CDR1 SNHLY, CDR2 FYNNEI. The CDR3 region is CASSDPSGGSYEQYF. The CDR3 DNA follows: TGTGCCAGCAGCGACCCTAGCGGGGGCTCCTACGAGCAGTACTTC.

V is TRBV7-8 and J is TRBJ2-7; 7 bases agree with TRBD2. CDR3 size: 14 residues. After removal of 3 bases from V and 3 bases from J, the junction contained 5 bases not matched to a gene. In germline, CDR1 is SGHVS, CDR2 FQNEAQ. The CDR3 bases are TGTGCCAGCAGCTTGGGGGGGTCTAACTACGAGCAGTACTTC. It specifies CASSLGGSNYEQYF. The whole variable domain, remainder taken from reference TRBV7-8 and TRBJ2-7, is GAGVSQSPRYKVAKRGQDVALRCDPISGHVSLFWYQQALGQGPEFLTYFQNEAQLDKSGLPSDRFFAERPEGSVSTLKIQRTQQEDSAVYLCASSLGGSNYEQYFGPGTRLTVT.

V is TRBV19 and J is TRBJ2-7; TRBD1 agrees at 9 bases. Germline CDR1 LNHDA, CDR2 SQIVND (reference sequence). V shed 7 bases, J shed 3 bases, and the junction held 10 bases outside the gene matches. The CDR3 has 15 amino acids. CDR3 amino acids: CASTLGTGRGYEQYF. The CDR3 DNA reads TGTGCCAGTACCCTTGGGACAGGGAGAGGCTACGAGCAGTACTTC.

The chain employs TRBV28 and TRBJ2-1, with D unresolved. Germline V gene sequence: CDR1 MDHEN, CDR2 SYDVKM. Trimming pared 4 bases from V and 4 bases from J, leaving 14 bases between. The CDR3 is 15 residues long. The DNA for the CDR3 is TGTGCCAGCAGTTCCTCGATTCGGGTTTACAATGAGCAGTTCTTC. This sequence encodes CASSSSIRVYNEQFF.

In DNA, the CDR3 is TGTGCCAGCACCCGGCGGGTCTCTAATTCACCCCTCCACTTT. Translation: CASTRRVSNSPLHF. The chain uses TRBV6-5 and TRBJ1-6; D not resolved. The CDR3 sequence is 14 residues long. Trimming left V 7 bases short and J 6 bases short, with 13 bases between. Germline loops: CDR1 MNHEY, CDR2 SVGAGI.

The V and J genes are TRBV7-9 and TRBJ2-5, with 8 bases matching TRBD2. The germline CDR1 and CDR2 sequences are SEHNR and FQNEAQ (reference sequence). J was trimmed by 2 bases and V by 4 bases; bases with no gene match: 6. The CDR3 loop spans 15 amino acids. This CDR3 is CASSWRGGPQETQYF. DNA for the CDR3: TGTGCCAGCAGCTGGCGCGGGGGGCCACAAGAGACCCAGTACTTC.

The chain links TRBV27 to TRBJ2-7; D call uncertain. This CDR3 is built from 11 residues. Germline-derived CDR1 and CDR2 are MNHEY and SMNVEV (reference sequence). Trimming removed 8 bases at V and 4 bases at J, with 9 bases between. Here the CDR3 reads CASGLNYEQYF. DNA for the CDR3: TGTGCCAGCGGCCTGAATTACGAGCAGTACTTC.

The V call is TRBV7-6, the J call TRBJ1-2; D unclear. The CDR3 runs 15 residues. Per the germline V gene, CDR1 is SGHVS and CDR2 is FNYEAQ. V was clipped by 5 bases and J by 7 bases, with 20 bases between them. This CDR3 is CASSPAGREVLGYTF. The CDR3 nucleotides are TGTGCCAGCAGCCCAGCGGGCCGAGAGGTTCTTGGCTACACCTTC.

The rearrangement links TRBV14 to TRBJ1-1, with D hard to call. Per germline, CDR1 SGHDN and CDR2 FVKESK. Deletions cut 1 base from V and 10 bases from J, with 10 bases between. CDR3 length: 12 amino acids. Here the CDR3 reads CASSQGHGGAFF. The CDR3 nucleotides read TGTGCCAGCAGCCAAGGCCACGGAGGAGCTTTCTTT.

The CDR3: CASSDRTGLNTEAFF. The CDR3 bases are TGTGCCAGCAGTGACAGGACAGGGCTGAACACTGAAGCTTTCTTT. V usage is TRBV6-1 and J usage is TRBJ1-1; 8 nucleotides align to TRBD1. Trimming at V came to 3 bases and at J to 0 bases, leaving 3 bases not matched to a gene. Germline values: CDR1 MNHNS, CDR2 SASEGT. The CDR3 runs 15 residues.

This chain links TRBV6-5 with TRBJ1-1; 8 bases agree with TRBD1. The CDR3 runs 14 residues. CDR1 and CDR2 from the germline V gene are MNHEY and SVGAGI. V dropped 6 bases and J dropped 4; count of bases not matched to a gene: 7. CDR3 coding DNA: TGTGCCAGCAGGAGGACAGGGACGGTCACTGAAGCTTTCTTT. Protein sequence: CASRRTGTVTEAFF.

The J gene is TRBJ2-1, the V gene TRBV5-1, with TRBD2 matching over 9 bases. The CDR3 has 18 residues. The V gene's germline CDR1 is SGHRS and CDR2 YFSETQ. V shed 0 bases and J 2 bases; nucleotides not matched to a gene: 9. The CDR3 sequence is CASSLGLLLAGTYNEQFF. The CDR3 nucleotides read TGCGCCAGCAGCTTGGGGCTCCTACTAGCGGGTACCTACAATGAGCAGTTCTTC. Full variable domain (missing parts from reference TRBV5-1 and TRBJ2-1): KAGVTQTPRYLIKTRGQQVTLSCSPISGHRSVSWYQQTPGQGLQFLFEYFSETQRNKGNFPGRFSGRQFSNSRSEMNVSTLELGDSALYLCASSLGLLLAGTYNEQFFGPGTRLTVL.

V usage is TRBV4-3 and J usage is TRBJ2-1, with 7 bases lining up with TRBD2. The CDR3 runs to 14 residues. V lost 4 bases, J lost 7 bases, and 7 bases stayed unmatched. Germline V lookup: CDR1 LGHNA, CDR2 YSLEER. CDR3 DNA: TGCGCCAGCAGCCCAACCTCTAGCGGAAATGAGCAGTTCTTC. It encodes CASSPTSSGNEQFF.

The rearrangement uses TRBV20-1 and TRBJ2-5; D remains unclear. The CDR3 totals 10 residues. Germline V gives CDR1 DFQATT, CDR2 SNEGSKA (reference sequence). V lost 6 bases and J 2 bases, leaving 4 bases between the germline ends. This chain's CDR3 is CSASQETQYF. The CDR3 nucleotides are TGCAGTGCCTCTCAAGAGACCCAGTACTTC.

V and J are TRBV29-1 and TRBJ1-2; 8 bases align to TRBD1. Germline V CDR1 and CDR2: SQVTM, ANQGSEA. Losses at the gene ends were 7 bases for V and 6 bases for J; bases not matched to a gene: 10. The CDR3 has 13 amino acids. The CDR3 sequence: CSARDRSSDGYTF. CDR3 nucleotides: TGCAGCGCTCGGGACAGGTCCTCTGATGGCTACACCTTC.